These T cell receptor beta chains were read from a single sample in a study of early T cells in non-severe SARS-CoV-2 infection. One entry per CDR3 protein results from TCRdb running MiXCR on the 5' RACE reads. The sample has about 44,000 distinct CDR3 sequences, 20% to 25% seen once; the top ten hold 4.5% to 5%. The sample was whole blood, taken at baseline. These receptors originate from an adult who was a healthcare worker with PCR-confirmed SARS-CoV-2 infection or an uninfected control (not recorded which). CDR3s include the opening cysteine and the closing phenylalanine or tryptophan. A D gene is named only where the DNA matches it firmly. Size is omitted from some rows. Given values are once, few, many or a class for expanded clones.

abundance: few
v_gene: TRBV3-1
j_gene: TRBJ2-7
d_gene: .
CDR3aa: CASSHRGLRRRSYEQYF
CDR3nt: TGTGCCAGCAGCCACCGGGGCCTGCGACGACGGAGCTACGAGCAGTACTTC

abundance: .
v_gene: TRBV2
j_gene: TRBJ1-1
d_gene: .
CDR3aa: CASSDLTYLAFF
CDR3nt: TGTGCCAGCAGTGATCTGACATATTTGGCTTTCTTT

abundance: few
v_gene: TRBV2
j_gene: TRBJ1-6
d_gene: .
CDR3aa: CATFEKGIGPLHF
CDR3nt: TGTGCCACCTTCGAAAAGGGTATAGGACCCCTCCACTTT

abundance: few
v_gene: TRBV7-9
j_gene: TRBJ2-7
d_gene: .
CDR3aa: CASSRGRESYEQYF
CDR3nt: TGTGCCAGCAGCCGGGGACGCGAATCCTACGAGCAGTACTTC

abundance: few
v_gene: TRBV7-9
j_gene: TRBJ2-7
d_gene: .
CDR3aa: CASKVSGAYEQYF
CDR3nt: TGTGCCAGCAAGGTTTCCGGAGCCTACGAGCAGTACTTC

abundance: .
v_gene: TRBV7-8
j_gene: TRBJ2-1
d_gene: .
CDR3aa: CASSSMTRPTSNEQFF
CDR3nt: TGTGCCAGCAGCTCGATGACCCGACCAACTTCCAATGAGCAGTTCTTC

abundance: many
v_gene: TRBV5-6
j_gene: TRBJ1-5
d_gene: .
CDR3aa: CASSTLAGPQHF
CDR3nt: TGTGCCAGCAGCACACTTGCGGGGCCCCAGCATTTT

abundance: .
v_gene: TRBV7-9
j_gene: TRBJ1-2
d_gene: .
CDR3aa: CASSSIQGILYGYTF
CDR3nt: TGTGCCAGCAGCTCTATCCAGGGGATCCTCTATGGCTACACCTTC

abundance: .
v_gene: TRBV20-1
j_gene: TRBJ2-3
d_gene: .
CDR3aa: CSASRGASTDTQYF
CDR3nt: TGCAGTGCTAGCAGGGGCGCTAGCACAGATACGCAGTATTTT

abundance: many
v_gene: TRBV4-1
j_gene: TRBJ1-1
d_gene: TRBD1
CDR3aa: CASSHMALDRRMNTEAFF
CDR3nt: TGCGCCAGCAGCCATATGGCCCTGGACAGGCGGATGAACACTGAAGCTTTCTTT

abundance: medium-sized
v_gene: TRBV6-1
j_gene: TRBJ1-1
d_gene: TRBD1
CDR3aa: CASSVAGGSNTEAFF
CDR3nt: TGTGCCAGCAGTGTTGCAGGGGGCTCGAACACTGAAGCTTTCTTT

abundance: .
v_gene: TRBV18
j_gene: TRBJ1-2
d_gene: TRBD1
CDR3aa: CASSPGQGSHGYTF
CDR3nt: TGTGCCAGCTCACCGGGACAGGGTAGCCATGGCTACACCTTC

abundance: few
v_gene: TRBV11-2
j_gene: TRBJ2-3
d_gene: .
CDR3aa: CASSKWSQADTQYF
CDR3nt: TGTGCCAGCAGCAAATGGTCCCAAGCGGATACGCAGTATTTT

abundance: few
v_gene: TRBV5-6
j_gene: TRBJ1-2
d_gene: TRBD1
CDR3aa: CASLARQGSYGYTF
CDR3nt: TGTGCCAGCCTTGCCCGACAGGGCTCCTATGGCTACACCTTC

abundance: few
v_gene: TRBV5-6
j_gene: TRBJ2-1
d_gene: .
CDR3aa: CASSSDSPNEQFF
CDR3nt: TGTGCCAGCAGCTCGGACAGCCCTAATGAGCAGTTCTTC

abundance: many
v_gene: TRBV7-9
j_gene: TRBJ1-1
d_gene: .
CDR3aa: CASSLAMLNTEAFF
CDR3nt: TGTGCCAGCAGCTTAGCGATGCTGAACACTGAAGCTTTCTTT

abundance: few
v_gene: TRBV6-6
j_gene: TRBJ2-2
d_gene: .
CDR3aa: CASSYYNPGELFF
CDR3nt: TGTGCCAGCAGTTACTACAATCCCGGGGAGCTGTTTTTT

abundance: .
v_gene: TRBV12-3/TRBV12-4
j_gene: TRBJ2-7
d_gene: TRBD2
CDR3aa: CASSPGQGGGSYEQYF
CDR3nt: TGTGCCAGCAGCCCGGGGCAGGGCGGGGGGTCCTACGAGCAGTACTTC

abundance: .
v_gene: TRBV20-1
j_gene: TRBJ1-1
d_gene: .
CDR3aa: CSARDGGRGAEAFF
CDR3nt: TGCAGTGCTAGAGATGGGGGGCGCGGCGCCGAAGCTTTCTTT

abundance: .
v_gene: TRBV19
j_gene: TRBJ2-5
d_gene: TRBD2
CDR3aa: CASSSLGLVGETQYF
CDR3nt: TGTGCCAGTAGTTCCTTAGGACTAGTCGGAGAGACCCAGTACTTC

abundance: .
v_gene: TRBV3-1
j_gene: TRBJ2-3
d_gene: .
CDR3aa: CASSQVGHPSTDTQYF
CDR3nt: TGTGCCAGCAGCCAAGTGGGCCACCCTAGCACAGATACGCAGTATTTT

abundance: many
v_gene: TRBV12-5
j_gene: TRBJ2-3
d_gene: .
CDR3aa: CASGLMGGDTQYF
CDR3nt: TGTGCTAGTGGTTTGATGGGGGGCGATACGCAGTATTTT

abundance: .
v_gene: TRBV7-9
j_gene: TRBJ1-6
d_gene: .
CDR3aa: CASSPPGDSPLHF
CDR3nt: TGTGCCAGCAGCCCCCCGGGTGATTCACCCCTCCACTTT

abundance: few
v_gene: TRBV7-9
j_gene: TRBJ1-4
d_gene: .
CDR3aa: CASSLTGPNEKLFF
CDR3nt: TGTGCCAGCAGCTTGACAGGCCCTAATGAAAAACTGTTTTTT

abundance: few
v_gene: TRBV6-6
j_gene: TRBJ1-6
d_gene: TRBD1
CDR3aa: CASRTGTNSPLHF
CDR3nt: TGTGCCAGCAGGACAGGGACAAATTCACCCCTCCACTTT

abundance: few
v_gene: TRBV5-6
j_gene: TRBJ2-5
d_gene: TRBD2
CDR3aa: CASSLSGTEETQYF
CDR3nt: TGTGCCAGCAGTCTTAGCGGGACCGAAGAGACCCAGTACTTC

abundance: few
v_gene: TRBV6-1
j_gene: TRBJ2-7
d_gene: TRBD2
CDR3aa: CASKKRGDSLYEQYF
CDR3nt: TGTGCCAGCAAAAAGCGGGGGGATTCACTCTACGAGCAGTACTTC

abundance: few
v_gene: TRBV2
j_gene: TRBJ1-4
d_gene: .
CDR3aa: CASSEISGPLGEKLFF
CDR3nt: TGTGCCAGCAGTGAAATTTCAGGACCCTTGGGCGAAAAACTGTTTTTT